What follows are 32 T cell receptor beta chains derived from one specimen sequenced in a study of T cells in Graves' hyperthyroidism and ophthalmopathy. Amplified regions were TCR beta CDR3 sequences from RNA transcripts. First-round RT-PCR with HTBI primers amplified the TCR CDR3 region. TCRdb reprocessed the multiplex PCR reads via MiXCR and lists one record per CDR3 protein. This sample has a few hundred thousand distinct CDR3 sequences; 15% to 18% occur once, and the top ten carry about 7%. The sample consisted of blood. The receptor source for this set is a woman aged 30 to 39 with Graves' hyperthyroidism.

In the case of this clonotype: A much larger clone is a single base away; this may be a read error. The V gene is TRBV29-1, the J gene TRBJ2-7, with D perhaps matching TRBD1 (5 bases). The germline V gene has CDR1 SQVTM and CDR2 ANQGSEA. The CDR3 is 13 amino acids. In DNA, the CDR3 is TGCAGCGTTGCGCAGGGAATCTCCTACAAGCAGTACTTC. Translating gives CSVAQGISYKQYF.

This chain connects TRBV4-1 to TRBJ2-5; D is possibly TRBD1 or TRBD2 (5 bases each). With 4 bases removed from V and 0 bases from J, the gap between germline ends came to 6 bases. The germline V gene encodes CDR1 MGHRA and CDR2 YSYEKL. This CDR3 is built from 13 residues. CDR3 nucleotide sequence: TGCGCCAGCAGCCGGGACCACCAAGAGACCCAGTACTTC. This translates into CASSRDHQETQYF.

V gene TRBV28 combines with J gene TRBJ2-6; tentatively, D is TRBD2 (5 bases). Looked up from germline, CDR1 is MDHEN and CDR2 is SYDVKM. Trimming shortened V by 4 bases and J by 1 base, and 8 bases separated the two germline ends. There are 15 residues in the CDR3. The CDR3 DNA is TGTGCCAGCAGTTCCACTAGATCTGGGGCCAACGTCCTGACTTTC. Its protein product is CASSSTRSGANVLTF.

This clonotype was observed many times. The chain has TRBV20-1 and TRBJ2-5; D not resolved. CDR1 DFQATT and CDR2 SNEGSKA come from the germline V gene (reference sequence). Trimming stripped 0 bases from V and 2 bases from J, with 10 bases between. The CDR3 spans 14 residues. The CDR3: CSARDSLVQETQYF. CDR3 DNA: TGCAGTGCTAGAGATTCACTGGTTCAAGAGACCCAGTACTTC.

This clonotype was recorded at least ten times. The J gene is TRBJ1-1, the V gene TRBV18; 7 nucleotides align to TRBD1. The CDR3 loop spans 14 amino acids. V shed 1 base and J 4 bases; nucleotides not matched to a gene: 3. Germline V gives CDR1 KGHSH, CDR2 LQKENI. The CDR3 sequence: CASSPQGQTTEAFF. The CDR3 DNA follows: TGTGCCAGCTCACCACAGGGACAGACCACTGAAGCTTTCTTT.

The chain employs TRBV29-1 and TRBJ2-5, with unresolved D. This CDR3 region has 12 residues. Trimming left V 4 bases short and J 1 base short, with 7 bases between. The germline gives CDR1 SQVTM, CDR2 ANQGSEA. CDR3: CSVVWSQETQYF. The CDR3 DNA is TGCAGCGTTGTTTGGTCCCAAGAGACCCAGTACTTC.

This clonotype has at least ten counts. This sequence joins TRBV6-1 and TRBJ1-1; D unclear. Per germline, CDR1 MNHNS and CDR2 SASEGT. The CDR3 is made up of 15 amino acids. V was cut by 0 bases and J by 1 base, with 9 bases left in between. Written as DNA, the CDR3 is TGTGCCAGCAGTGAAGCGGGTTCTACGAACACTGAAGCTTTCTTT. Protein product: CASSEAGSTNTEAFF.

This clonotype was counted many times. The chain combines TRBV5-1 with TRBJ2-1; 9 bases agree with TRBD1. The V and J ends lost 4 bases and 8 bases, in that order; junction bases with no gene match: 16. Germline V gene lookup returns CDR1 SGHRS and CDR2 YFSETQ. This CDR3 spans 17 amino acids. The CDR3 DNA sequence: TGCGCCAGCAGCAGACTGGGACCGGGACAGGGCACCCATGAGCAGTTCTTC. Translation: CASSRLGPGQGTHEQFF.

This clonotype showed up many times. This chain connects TRBV19 to TRBJ1-1, with TRBD1 identical over 10 bases. The CDR3 has 14 residues. CDR1 is LNHDA and CDR2 is SQIVND in the germline V gene (reference sequence). V lost 6 bases to trimming and J lost 6 bases; unmatched junction nucleotides: 7. In DNA, the CDR3 is TGTGCCAGTAGGCGCGACAGGGGGCTCTCTGAAGCTTTCTTT. As protein: CASRRDRGLSEAFF.

V usage is TRBV6-1 and J usage is TRBJ2-5; 11 bases are a match to TRBD2. V lost 5 bases, J lost 3 bases, and 5 bases stayed unmatched. The CDR3 consists of 15 residues. Per germline, CDR1 MNHNS and CDR2 SASEGT. CDR3 residues: CASSTTSGREETQYF. The CDR3 DNA reads TGTGCCAGCAGTACCACTAGCGGGAGAGAAGAGACCCAGTACTTC.

There are a few counts of this clonotype. The chain has TRBV30 and TRBJ1-6, with 8 nucleotides matching TRBD1. Trimming took 5 bases from V and 13 from J; bases not matched to a gene: 10. This CDR3 is 13 amino acids long. Germline CDR1 is GTSNPN and CDR2 is SVGIG (reference sequence). CDR3 coding DNA: TGTGCCTGGGACAGGGGTTGGCCAAGCCCCCTCCACTTT. Amino acids: CAWDRGWPSPLHF.

The sample holds many counts of this clonotype. The chain recombines TRBV12-3 or TRBV12-4 with TRBJ1-5; possible D gene TRBD1, 5 bases. The CDR3 is made up of 13 amino acids. V was cut by 5 bases and J by 6 bases, with 11 bases left in between. The CDR3 DNA is TGTGCCAGCAGTGGGACCCGGGGTCAGCCCCAGCATTTT. Encoded protein: CASSGTRGQPQHF.

This clonotype has only a few counts. The rearrangement uses TRBV20-1 and TRBJ2-1; a weak D match, TRBD2 (6 bases). V lost 6 bases and J 2 bases, leaving 11 bases between the germline ends. There are 13 residues in the CDR3. CDR1 and CDR2 (germline): DFQATT, SNEGSKA (reference sequence). The CDR3 coding sequence is TGCAGTGCAAAACGGGAGACCTACAATGAGCAGTTCTTC. It translates to CSAKRETYNEQFF.

This clonotype came up many times. The V gene is TRBV20-1, the J gene TRBJ2-1; no firm D call. Germline V gene lookup returns CDR1 DFQATT and CDR2 SNEGSKA (reference sequence). The ends were cut back, 0 bases at V and 6 bases at J, with 0 bases in the middle. This CDR3 is 10 amino acids long. CDR3 sequence (DNA): TGCAGTGCTAGAGACAATGAGCAGTTCTTC. It encodes CSARDNEQFF.

This clonotype was observed a handful of times. V is TRBV7-3 and J is TRBJ2-2; 12 bases agree with TRBD2. The CDR3 contains 20 residues. Per the germline V gene, CDR1 is SGHTA and CDR2 is FQGTGA. Trimming at V came to 5 bases and at J to 0 bases, leaving 13 bases not matched to a gene. The CDR3 DNA follows: TGTGCCAGCAGCCTGACTAGACTAGCGGGAGTCCCCGCGAACACCGGGGAGCTGTTTTTT. Amino acids: CASSLTRLAGVPANTGELFF. The whole variable domain, remainder taken from reference TRBV7-3 and TRBJ2-2, is GAGVSQTPSNKVTEKGKYVELRCDPISGHTALYWYRQSLGQGPEFLIYFQGTGAADDSGLPNDRFFAVRPEGSVSTLKIQRTERGDSAVYLCASSLTRLAGVPANTGELFFGEGSRLTVL.

This clonotype was detected a few times. This rearrangement joins TRBV24-1 to TRBJ1-5; maybe TRBD1 (6 bases). Germline V gene lookup returns CDR1 KGHDR and CDR2 SFDVKD. This CDR3 contains 15 residues. V gave up 3 bases and J gave up 2 bases, with 10 bases separating them. CDR3 bases: TGTGCCACCAGTGATACGACAGGCGGCAATCAGCCCCAGCATTTT. Its translation is CATSDTTGGNQPQHF.

In its sample, this clonotype was seen many times. The V gene is TRBV30, the J gene TRBJ2-5, with 10 positions matching TRBD2. V shed 0 bases and J 3 bases; nucleotides not matched to a gene: 7. CDR3 length: 16 amino acids. CDR1 and CDR2 (germline): GTSNPN, SVGIG (reference sequence). CDR3 DNA sequence: TGTGCCTGGAGTGTCGCTAGCGGGAGAGGGGAAGAGACCCAGTACTTC. Translation gives CAWSVASGRGEETQYF.

V and J are TRBV19 and TRBJ1-5; a possible D gene is TRBD1 (5 bases). In germline, CDR1 is LNHDA, CDR2 SQIVND (reference sequence). Trimming left V 5 bases short and J 1 base short, with 9 bases between. The length of the CDR3 is 14 residues. CDR3 in amino acids: CASSGGTSNQPQHF. The CDR3 DNA is TGTGCCAGTAGTGGTGGGACGAGCAATCAGCCCCAGCATTTT.

In this sample, this clonotype turned up many times. The chain couples TRBV12-3 or TRBV12-4 to TRBJ2-2, with a possible D match to TRBD2 (5 bases). The CDR3 sequence is 15 residues long. V was trimmed by 2 bases and J by 6 bases, leaving 13 bases between them. This CDR3 is CASSLFGIGAGELFF. For the CDR3, the DNA is TGTGCCAGCAGTTTATTCGGGATCGGGGCCGGGGAGCTGTTTTTT.

A few counts support this clonotype. The J gene is TRBJ2-5, the V gene TRBV5-5; D not certain. Trimming cost V 2 bases and J 5 bases, with 10 bases left between them. This CDR3 comprises 13 residues. In germline, CDR1 is SGHKS, CDR2 YYEKEE (reference sequence). In DNA form, the CDR3 reads TGTGCCAGCAGCTTCCCCATTGGGGAGACCCAGTACTTC. Amino acid sequence: CASSFPIGETQYF.

Only a few counts were recorded for this clonotype. The J gene is TRBJ2-7, the V gene TRBV5-6; 11 bases are shared with TRBD2. The germline CDR1 and CDR2 sequences are SGHDT and YYEEEE. V gave up 2 bases and J gave up 3 bases; unmatched junction bases: 7. This CDR3 spans 16 amino acids. The CDR3, as DNA: TGTGCCAGCAGCTTCTATTCGGGACTAGCGGTCTACGAGCAGTACTTC. Translated, it gives CASSFYSGLAVYEQYF.

The chain employs TRBV19 and TRBJ2-2, with D perhaps assigned TRBD1 or TRBD2 (5 bases each). Deletions cut 7 bases from V and 4 bases from J, with 22 bases between. From germline, CDR1 is LNHDA and CDR2 SQIVND (reference sequence). This CDR3 has 17 amino acids. The CDR3 sequence: CASTPRHEKGPTGELFF. DNA for the CDR3: TGTGCCAGTACCCCTCGCCATGAAAAGGGACCCACCGGGGAGCTGTTTTTT. Using reference TRBV19 and TRBJ2-2 for the parts outside the CDR3, the full variable domain is DGGITQSPKYLFRKEGQNVTLSCEQNLNHDAMYWYRQDPGQGLRLIYYSQIVNDFQKGDIAEGYSVSREKKESFPLTVTSAQKNPTAFYLCASTPRHEKGPTGELFFGEGSRLTVL.

The V and J genes are TRBV11-1 and TRBJ2-1; the match to TRBD2 covers 10 bases. The CDR3 covers 14 residues. The trim removed 10 bases at V and 3 bases at J, leaving 6 bases unmatched. Germline CDR1 and CDR2: SGHAT and FQDESV (reference sequence). CDR3 coding DNA: TGTGCCACCGCAGCGGGAGGGAACTACAATGAGCAGTTCTTC. It codes for CATAAGGNYNEQFF.

This clonotype has just a few counts. This rearrangement joins TRBV6-2 or TRBV6-3 to TRBJ1-1; D possibly corresponds to TRBD1 (6 bases). CDR1 MNHEY and CDR2 SVGEGT come from the germline V gene. There are 15 residues in the CDR3. Trimming pared 6 bases from V and 3 bases from J, leaving 17 bases between. CDR3 sequence reads: CASRPGTTIYTEAFF. CDR3 in DNA: TGTGCCAGCAGACCCGGGACAACAATTTACACTGAAGCTTTCTTT.

This clonotype has more than one count but fewer than ten. For the CDR3, the DNA is TGTGCCAGCAGCACGACACAGGGGTACGACTATGGCTACACCTTC. Translated: CASSTTQGYDYGYTF. This chain connects TRBV7-9 to TRBJ1-2, with 7 positions matching TRBD1. CDR1 is SEHNR and CDR2 is FQNEAQ in the germline V gene (reference sequence). CDR3 length: 15 amino acids. The V segment lost 5 bases and the J segment 3 bases; nucleotides outside the gene matches: 9. Drawing the rest from reference TRBV7-9 and TRBJ1-2, the complete variable domain is DTGVSQNPRHKITKRGQNVTFRCDPISEHNRLYWYRQTLGQGPEFLTYFQNEAQLEKSRLLSDRFSAERPKGSFSTLEIQRTEQGDSAMYLCASSTTQGYDYGYTFGSGTRLTVV.

The rearrangement uses TRBV5-1 and TRBJ1-4; TRBD1 might be the D (6 bases). Germline V lookup: CDR1 SGHRS, CDR2 YFSETQ. This CDR3 has 15 amino acids. Trimming cost V 5 bases and J 0 bases, with 11 bases left between them. The CDR3 DNA reads as TGCGCCAGCAGGGGGGCGTTTGCAACTAATGAAAAACTGTTTTTT. Protein: CASRGAFATNEKLFF.

This clonotype came up a few times. This chain connects TRBV3-1 to TRBJ1-2, with 9 bases lining up with TRBD1. The CDR3 totals 16 residues. Trimming removed 0 bases from V and 4 bases from J; junction bases left unmatched: 6. Looked up from germline, CDR1 is LGHDT and CDR2 is YNNKEL (reference sequence). The CDR3 coding sequence is TGTGCCAGCAGCCAAGATGGACAGGGGCGACTCTATGGCTACACCTTC. Protein sequence: CASSQDGQGRLYGYTF.

A few counts support this clonotype. The rearrangement uses TRBV27 and TRBJ2-3; D is unclear. The germline V gene has CDR1 MNHEY and CDR2 SMNVEV (reference sequence). The ends were cut back, 5 bases at V and 4 bases at J, with 22 bases in the middle. This CDR3 is built from 17 residues. The DNA for the CDR3 is TGTGCCAGCAGTCCCAACAGCTACCTCCTTAGGGCAGATACGCAGTATTTT. Its protein product is CASSPNSYLLRADTQYF.

This clonotype was seen a few times. The chain employs TRBV25-1 and TRBJ2-7; TRBD2 agrees at 9 bases. V shed 6 bases, J shed 2 bases, and the junction held 5 bases outside the gene matches. Per germline, CDR1 MGHDK and CDR2 SYGVNS. This CDR3 comprises 14 residues. The CDR3 is CASRAIAGAYEQYF. The DNA of the CDR3 is TGTGCCAGCAGAGCTATAGCGGGAGCCTACGAGCAGTACTTC.

This clonotype has just a few counts. V gene TRBV20-1 combines with J gene TRBJ1-2, with D perhaps matching TRBD1 (6 bases). The germline V gene has CDR1 DFQATT and CDR2 SNEGSKA (reference sequence). Between the trimmed V and J ends, which lost 3 bases and 4 bases, there was a span of 15 bases. The CDR3 is 14 residues long. CDR3 residues: CSASDRSGAYGYTF. CDR3 nucleotide sequence: TGCAGTGCTAGCGACAGGTCCGGAGCCTATGGCTACACCTTC.

This clonotype was counted many times. V gene TRBV30 combines with J gene TRBJ1-6; 7 bases align to TRBD1. The junction had 11 bases not matched to a gene; V was cut back by 6 bases and J by 15 bases. Germline assignment: CDR1 GTSNPN and CDR2 SVGIG (reference sequence). This CDR3 region has 12 residues. The CDR3 region is CACIWTGGRLHF. The CDR3 DNA reads as TGTGCCTGTATCTGGACAGGTGGTCGCCTCCACTTT.

This clonotype was recorded at least ten times. The chain combines TRBV7-2 with TRBJ2-7; 7 bases fit TRBD2. Trimming removed 0 bases from V and 4 bases from J; junction bases left unmatched: 6. The CDR3 has 15 amino acids. Germline V gives CDR1 SGHTA, CDR2 FQGNSA. The CDR3 spells CASSLAPGAGYEQYF. The CDR3, as DNA: TGTGCCAGCAGCTTAGCCCCGGGAGCGGGGTACGAGCAGTACTTC.